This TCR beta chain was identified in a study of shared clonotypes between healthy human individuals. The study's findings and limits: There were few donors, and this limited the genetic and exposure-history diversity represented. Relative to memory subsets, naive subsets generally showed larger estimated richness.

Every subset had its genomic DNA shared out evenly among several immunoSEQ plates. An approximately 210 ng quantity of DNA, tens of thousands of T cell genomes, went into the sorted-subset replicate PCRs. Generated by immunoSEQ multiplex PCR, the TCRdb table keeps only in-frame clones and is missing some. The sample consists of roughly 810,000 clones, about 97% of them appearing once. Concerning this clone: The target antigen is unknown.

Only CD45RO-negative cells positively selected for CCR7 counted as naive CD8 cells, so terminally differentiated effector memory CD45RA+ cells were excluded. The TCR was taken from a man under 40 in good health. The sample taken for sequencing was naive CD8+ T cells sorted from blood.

CDR3 amino acids: CASSSGPYEQYF. Written as DNA, the CDR3 is TGTGCCAGCTCCAGCGGACCCTACGAGCAGTACTTC. The chain recombines TRBV2 with TRBJ2-7, with D possibly being TRBD2 (5 bases). V was shortened by 8 bases and J by 2 bases, with 10 bases between the two germline ends. This CDR3 contains 12 residues. Germline loops: CDR1 SNHLY, CDR2 FYNNEI.